The entry below gives a single T cell receptor (beta chain) sequence along with its context. Antigen unknown. From germline, CDR1 is ENHRY and CDR2 SYGVKD. The CDR3 length is 14 residues. The V gene lost 3 bases and the J gene lost 1 base, with 10 bases spanning the gap. This sample is drawn from a study of blood T cells in healthy people across ages. Regarding the study as a whole: Calculation of diversity from one million T cells yielded estimates considered to be underestimates.

It was with a sample-barcoded 5' primer and a J-beta primer mix that a second PCR of roughly 6 to 11 cycles was run. TCRdb re-analysed the 5' RACE reads in MiXCR, keeping a single row per CDR3 protein. The sample consists of 600,000 to 1,000,000 distinct CDR3 sequences, approximately 25% of them appearing once. The data also belong to a second study, concerning T cells of mothers and their children. That study adds: Whether pairs are related or unrelated, thymic selection shapes their TCR recombination output in much the same way. Normalized overlap was always slightly, never significantly, higher in related than unrelated mother-child pairs.

The sequence was obtained from a boy aged 10-17 years in good health. This chain uses TRBV10-3 with TRBJ2-7; D might be TRBD1 or TRBD2, each matching 5 bases. Sequencing input: blood. The CDR3 loop reads CAISEGDVSYEQYF. CDR3 coding DNA: TGTGCCATCAGTGAAGGGGACGTATCCTACGAGCAGTACTTC.